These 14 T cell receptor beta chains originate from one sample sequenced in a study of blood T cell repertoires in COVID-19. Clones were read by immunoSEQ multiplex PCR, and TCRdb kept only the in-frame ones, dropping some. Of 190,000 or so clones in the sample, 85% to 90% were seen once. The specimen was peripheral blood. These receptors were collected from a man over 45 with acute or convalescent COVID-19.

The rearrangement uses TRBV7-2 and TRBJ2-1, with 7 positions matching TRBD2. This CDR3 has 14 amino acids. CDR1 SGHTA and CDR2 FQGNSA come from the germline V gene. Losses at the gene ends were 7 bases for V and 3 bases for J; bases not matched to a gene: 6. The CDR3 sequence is CASNPGTIYNEQFF. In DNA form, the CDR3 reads TGTGCCAGCAACCCGGGGACTATCTACAATGAGCAGTTCTTC.

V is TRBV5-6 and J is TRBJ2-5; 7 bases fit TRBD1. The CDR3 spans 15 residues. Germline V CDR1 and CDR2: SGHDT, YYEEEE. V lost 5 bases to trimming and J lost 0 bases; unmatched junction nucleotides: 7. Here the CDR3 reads CASRLTGTDQETQYF. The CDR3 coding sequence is TGTGCCAGCAGATTGACCGGGACAGACCAAGAGACCCAGTACTTC. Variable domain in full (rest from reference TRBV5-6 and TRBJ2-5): DAGVTQSPTHLIKTRGQQVTLRCSPKSGHDTVSWYQQALGQGPQFIFQYYEEEERQRGNFPDRFSGHQFPNYSSELNVNALLLGDSALYLCASRLTGTDQETQYFGPGTRLLVL.

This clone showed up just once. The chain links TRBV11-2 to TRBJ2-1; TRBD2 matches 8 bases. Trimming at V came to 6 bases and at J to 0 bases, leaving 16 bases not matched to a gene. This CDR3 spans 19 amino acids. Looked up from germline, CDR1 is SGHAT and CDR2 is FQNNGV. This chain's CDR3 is CASSYAGGQIYSSYNEQFF. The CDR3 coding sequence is TGTGCCAGCAGTTATGCGGGGGGCCAAATTTATAGCTCCTACAATGAGCAGTTCTTC.

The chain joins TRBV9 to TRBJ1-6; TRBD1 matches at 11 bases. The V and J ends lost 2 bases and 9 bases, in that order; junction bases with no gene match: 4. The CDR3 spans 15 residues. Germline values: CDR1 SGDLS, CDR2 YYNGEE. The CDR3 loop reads CASSVGTGGGSPLHF. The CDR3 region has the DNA TGTGCCAGCAGCGTGGGGACAGGGGGAGGTTCACCCCTCCACTTT.

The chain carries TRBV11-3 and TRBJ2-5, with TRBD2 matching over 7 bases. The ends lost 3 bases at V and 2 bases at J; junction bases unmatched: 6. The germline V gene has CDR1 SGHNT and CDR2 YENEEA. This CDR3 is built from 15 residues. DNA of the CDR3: TGTGCCAGCAGCTTGTTGCCCGGGGGGCAAGAGACCCAGTACTTC. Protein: CASSLLPGGQETQYF. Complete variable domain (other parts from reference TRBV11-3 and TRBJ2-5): EAGVVQSPRYKIIEKKQPVAFWCNPISGHNTLYWYLQNLGQGPELLIRYENEEAVDDSQLPKDRFSAERLKGVDSTLKIQPAELGDSAVYLCASSLLPGGQETQYFGPGTRLLVL.

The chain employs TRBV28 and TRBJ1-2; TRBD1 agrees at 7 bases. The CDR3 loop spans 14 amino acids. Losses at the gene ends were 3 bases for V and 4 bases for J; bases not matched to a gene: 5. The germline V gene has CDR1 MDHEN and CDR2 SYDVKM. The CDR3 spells CASSFGAGGYGYTF. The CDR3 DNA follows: TGTGCCAGCAGTTTCGGGGCAGGGGGCTATGGCTACACCTTC.

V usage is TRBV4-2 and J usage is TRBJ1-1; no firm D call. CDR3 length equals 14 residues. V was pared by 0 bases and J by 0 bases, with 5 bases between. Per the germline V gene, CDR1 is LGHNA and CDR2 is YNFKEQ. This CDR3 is CASSQEFMNTEAFF. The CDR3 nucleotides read TGTGCCAGCAGCCAAGAATTTATGAACACTGAAGCTTTCTTT.

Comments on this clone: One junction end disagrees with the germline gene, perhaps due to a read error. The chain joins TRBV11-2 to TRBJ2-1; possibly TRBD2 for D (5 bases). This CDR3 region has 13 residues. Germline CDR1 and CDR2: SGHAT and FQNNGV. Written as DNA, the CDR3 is TGCGCGGCCGGGGTGAGCTCCTACAATGAGCAGTTCTTC. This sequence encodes CAAGVSSYNEQFF.

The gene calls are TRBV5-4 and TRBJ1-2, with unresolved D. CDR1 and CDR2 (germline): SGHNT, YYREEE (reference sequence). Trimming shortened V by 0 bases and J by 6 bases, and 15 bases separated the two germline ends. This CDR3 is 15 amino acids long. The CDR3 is CASSLGGKESNGYTF. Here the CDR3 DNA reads TGTGCCAGCAGCTTGGGAGGGAAGGAGAGCAATGGCTACACCTTC.

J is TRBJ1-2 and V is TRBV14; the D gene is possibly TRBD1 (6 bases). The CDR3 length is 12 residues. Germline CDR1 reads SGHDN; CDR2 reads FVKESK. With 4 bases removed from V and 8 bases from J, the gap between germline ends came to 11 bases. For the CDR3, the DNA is TGTGCCAGCAGCCGACAGGAGTGGGGCTACACCTTC. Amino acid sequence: CASSRQEWGYTF.

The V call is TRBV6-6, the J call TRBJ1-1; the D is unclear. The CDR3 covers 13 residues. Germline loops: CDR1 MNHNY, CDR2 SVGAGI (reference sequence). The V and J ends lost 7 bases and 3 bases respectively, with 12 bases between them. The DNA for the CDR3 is TGTGCCAGCACCCCCGGGGTCGACACTGAAGCTTTCTTT. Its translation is CASTPGVDTEAFF.

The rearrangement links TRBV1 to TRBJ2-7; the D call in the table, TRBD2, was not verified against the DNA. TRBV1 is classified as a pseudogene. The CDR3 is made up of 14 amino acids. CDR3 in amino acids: CTSKRTRGSSEQYF. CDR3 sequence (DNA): TGCACCAGCAAGCGAACTAGAGGGTCTAGCGAGCAGTACTTC.

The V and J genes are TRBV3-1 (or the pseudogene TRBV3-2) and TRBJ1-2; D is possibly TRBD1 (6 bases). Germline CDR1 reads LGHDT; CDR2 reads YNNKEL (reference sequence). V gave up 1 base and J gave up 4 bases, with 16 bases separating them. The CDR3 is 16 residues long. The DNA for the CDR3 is TGTGCCAGCAGCCAAGGTATTCCCGGGACAACCTATGGCTACACCTTC. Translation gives CASSQGIPGTTYGYTF.

CDR3 residues: CASSPGVGNQPQHF. In DNA form, the CDR3 reads TGTGCCAGCAGTCCAGGCGTAGGAAATCAGCCCCAGCATTTT. The chain has TRBV27 and TRBJ1-5; no definite D call. The CDR3 runs 14 residues. V was clipped by 5 bases and J by 4 bases, with 12 bases between them. Germline CDR1 reads MNHEY; CDR2 reads SMNVEV (reference sequence).